The 10 T cell receptor beta chains in this list originate from one sample, sequenced in a study of T cells in women clearing cervical HPV infection. Some clones are missing from TCRdb's copy, which holds only in-frame ones; the method was immunoSEQ multiplex PCR. The sample is made up of about 37,000 clones, and the top ten hold 1.4% of it. The sequenced material came from blood buffy coat. The receptors shown here come from a woman aged 18 to 75 with a cervical HPV16 infection that either progressed to CIN3+ or cleared (not recorded which).

In regard to this clone: The CDR3 extends 3 residues past the end of the read, so its final part is completed from the germline J gene. The rearrangement joins TRBV6-2 or TRBV6-3 to TRBJ2-1; 8 bases map to TRBD1. CDR3 length: 12 residues. V shed 6 bases and J 7 bases; nucleotides not matched to a gene: 2. The germline CDR1 and CDR2 sequences are MNHEY and SVGEGT. CDR3 region: CASSNRGNEQFF. Incomplete CDR3 DNA: TGTGCCAGCAGCAACAGGGGGAATGAG.

Comment on this clone: The read is 3 residues too short to cover the CDR3 end, so that end is filled in from the germline J gene. The rearrangement uses TRBV7-2 and TRBJ2-7; D gene ambiguous. CDR3 size: 12 residues. The ends were cut back, 6 bases at V and 3 bases at J, with 9 bases in the middle. Germline V lookup: CDR1 SGHTA, CDR2 FQGNSA. CDR3 DNA (partial): TGTGCCAGCAGACCCCAGGTCTACGAG. Its translation: CASRPQVYE. The complete CDR3 sequence is CASRPQVYEQYF.

Notes on this clone: The read is 3 residues too short to cover the CDR3 end, so that end is filled in from the germline J gene. The chain is built from TRBV7-3 and TRBJ2-3; tentative D call: TRBD2 (6 bases). CDR3 length: 14 residues. The germline V gene has CDR1 SGHTA and CDR2 FQGTGA. The CDR3 bases that were read are TGTGCCAGCAGGCGTAGCGGAACCCAAGAGACG. Translating it yields CASRRSGTQET. The entire CDR3 protein is CASRRSGTQETQYF.

As for this clone: The read ends 3 residues shy of where the CDR3 ends; the end is completed using the germline J gene. The chain employs TRBV10-1 and TRBJ2-5, with 7 bases aligning to TRBD1. The CDR3 spans 11 residues. Germline loops: CDR1 WNHNN, CDR2 SYGVQD (reference sequence). V was pared by 4 bases and J by 7 bases, with 0 bases of the junction left unmatched. The part of the CDR3 DNA that was read is TGCGCCAGCAGTGGACAGGGGACC. Translation gives CASSGQGT. The entire CDR3 reads CASSGQGTQYF.

About this clone: From the germline J gene comes the end of the CDR3, since the read stops 3 residues before it. This rearrangement joins TRBV28 to TRBJ2-7, with D unclear. The germline V gene encodes CDR1 MDHEN and CDR2 SYDVKM. There are 11 residues in the CDR3. Trimming stripped 7 bases from V and 0 bases from J, with 4 bases between. CDR3 loop: CASTNSYEQYF. Incomplete CDR3 DNA: TGTGCCAGCACCAACTCCTACGAG.

CDR3 residues: CASSGRTGGFGEQYF. The part of the CDR3 DNA that was read is TGTGCCAGCAGCGGACGGACAGGTGGTTTCGGCGAG. The chain employs TRBV5-6 and TRBJ2-7; 7 bases map to TRBD1. The read halts 3 residues ahead of the CDR3 end, with the missing end drawn from the germline J gene. Germline V lookup: CDR1 SGHDT, CDR2 YYEEEE. The CDR3 sequence is 15 residues long. V lost 4 bases and J lost 6; bases outside the gene matches: 13.

Turning to this clone: The sequence runs out 3 residues before the end of the CDR3; the remainder is reconstructed from the germline J gene. The rearrangement links TRBV6-2 or TRBV6-3 to TRBJ2-3; D perhaps matches TRBD2 (6 bases). The CDR3 is made up of 16 amino acids. V lost 0 bases and J lost 5, with 15 bases in between. The germline V gene has CDR1 MNHEY and CDR2 SVGEGT. Partial CDR3 DNA: TGTGCCAGCAGTTACTCGTTTAGGCGGGGTGGAGATACG. Protein product: CASSYSFRRGGDT. Given in full, the CDR3 is CASSYSFRRGGDTQYF.

Of note for this clone: The read terminates 3 residues ahead of where the CDR3 ends, so the germline J gene completes it. The V call is TRBV29-1, the J call TRBJ2-6, with TRBD1 matching 7 bases. Per the germline V gene, CDR1 is SQVTM and CDR2 is ANQGSEA. J was trimmed by 2 bases and V by 8 bases; bases with no gene match: 6. The CDR3 is 14 residues long. The DNA read from the CDR3 is TGCAGCTTCACAGGGGTAGCTGGGGCCAACGTC. This gives the protein CSFTGVAGANV. The whole CDR3 protein is CSFTGVAGANVLTF. Based on the CDR3 plus reference TRBV29-1 and TRBJ2-6, the full variable domain is SAVISQKPSRDICQRGTSLTIQCQVDSQVTMMFWYRQQPGQSLTLIATANQGSEATYESGFVIDKFPISRPNLTFSTLTVSNMSPEDSSIYLCSFTGVAGANVLTFGAGSRLTVL.

As to this clone: The CDR3 is cut off 3 residues early in the read; its end comes from the germline J gene. This chain links TRBV20-1 with TRBJ2-3; TRBD2 matches 8 bases. CDR3 size: 15 residues. Unmatched junction bases numbered 8, after V lost 0 bases and J lost 6 bases. Germline V gene sequence: CDR1 DFQATT, CDR2 SNEGSKA (reference sequence). CDR3 sequence reads: CSARDPGGEEDTQYF. The part of the CDR3 DNA that was read is TGCAGTGCTAGAGATCCGGGAGGGGAGGAGGATACG.

Comment on this clone: The CDR3 end lies 3 residues beyond the end of the read and is filled in from the germline J gene. V gene TRBV30 combines with J gene TRBJ1-2; a weak D match, TRBD1 (6 bases). The CDR3 is 12 amino acids. Germline loops: CDR1 GTSNPN, CDR2 SVGIG (reference sequence). Trimming cost V 1 base and J 4 bases, with 7 bases left between them. CDR3 in amino acids: CAWSEQGYGYTF. Incomplete CDR3 DNA: TGTGCCTGGAGTGAACAGGGCTATGGC.